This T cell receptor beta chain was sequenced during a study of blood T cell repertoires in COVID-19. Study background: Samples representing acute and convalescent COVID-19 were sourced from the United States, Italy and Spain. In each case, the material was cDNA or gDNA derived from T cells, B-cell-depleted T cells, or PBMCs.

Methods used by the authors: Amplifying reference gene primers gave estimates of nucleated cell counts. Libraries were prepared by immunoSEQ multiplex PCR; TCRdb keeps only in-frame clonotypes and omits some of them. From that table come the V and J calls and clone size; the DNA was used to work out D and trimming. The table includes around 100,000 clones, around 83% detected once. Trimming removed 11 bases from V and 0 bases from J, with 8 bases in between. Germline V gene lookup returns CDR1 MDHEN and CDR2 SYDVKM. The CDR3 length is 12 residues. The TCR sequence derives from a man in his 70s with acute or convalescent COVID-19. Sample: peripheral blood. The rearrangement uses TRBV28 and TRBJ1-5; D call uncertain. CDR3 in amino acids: CASRGSNQPQHF. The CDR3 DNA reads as TGTGCCTCTCGGGGTAGCAATCAGCCCCAGCATTTT.